This T cell receptor beta chain is from a study of CD8 T cells in ankylosing spondylitis. To note about this clonotype: The antigen remains unidentified.

V lost 3 bases, J lost 3 bases, and 15 bases stayed unmatched. The V gene's germline CDR1 is LGHNA and CDR2 YNFKEQ. The CDR3 is 18 residues long. The study, taken as a whole, reports: Earlier authors reported some of these motif variants in reactive arthritis synovial fluid and blood. There was reportedly significant enrichment of clones that were disease-linked in matched ankylosing spondylitis synovial fluid.

Generation of TCR beta libraries employed quantitative 5'-RACE incorporating molecular barcodes. From the 5' RACE reads, TCRdb called clonotypes with MiXCR, one entry per CDR3 protein. The data hold about 160,000 distinct CDR3 sequences, with 9.5% to 10% observed a single time. Sequenced sample: blood, either unsorted or a sorted T cell fraction (not recorded which). The chain has TRBV4-2 and TRBJ2-7, with TRBD2 identical over 9 bases. This clonotype originated in a female donor with ankylosing spondylitis or in good health (not recorded which). The chain's CDR3 is CASSHDPEGKTSGYEQYF. The CDR3 nucleotides are TGTGCCAGCAGCCATGATCCGGAGGGCAAGACTAGCGGCTACGAGCAGTACTTC.